What follows is one T cell receptor beta chain and its context. Its target is unknown. These data are taken from a study of blood T cells in healthy people across ages. Study-level findings and limits: Unsorted PBMCs blocked a conclusive comparison of naive and antigen-experienced cells.

Peripheral blood from each donor was collected in a volume of 9.5 to 10 milliliters. They isolated at least 6 million PBMCs from each sample. It was with a sample-barcoded 5' primer and a J-beta primer mix that a second PCR of roughly 7 to 12 cycles was run. TCRdb re-derived calls from the 5' RACE reads in MiXCR, one entry per CDR3 protein. The table records about 1.8 million distinct CDR3 sequences, about 50% of them present only once. The sequencing input was blood. The sequence was collected from a woman aged 40 to 55 in good health.

CDR3 residues: CASSLPRQGVGVFEDTQYF. CDR3 in DNA: TGTGCCAGCAGTTTACCCCGACAGGGGGTGGGCGTGTTTGAGGATACGCAGTATTTT. This rearrangement joins TRBV28 to TRBJ2-3, with 9 bases identical to TRBD1. Germline CDR1 and CDR2: MDHEN and SYDVKM. The CDR3 totals 19 residues. J gave up 6 bases and V 2 bases, and 18 bases lay outside the gene matches.